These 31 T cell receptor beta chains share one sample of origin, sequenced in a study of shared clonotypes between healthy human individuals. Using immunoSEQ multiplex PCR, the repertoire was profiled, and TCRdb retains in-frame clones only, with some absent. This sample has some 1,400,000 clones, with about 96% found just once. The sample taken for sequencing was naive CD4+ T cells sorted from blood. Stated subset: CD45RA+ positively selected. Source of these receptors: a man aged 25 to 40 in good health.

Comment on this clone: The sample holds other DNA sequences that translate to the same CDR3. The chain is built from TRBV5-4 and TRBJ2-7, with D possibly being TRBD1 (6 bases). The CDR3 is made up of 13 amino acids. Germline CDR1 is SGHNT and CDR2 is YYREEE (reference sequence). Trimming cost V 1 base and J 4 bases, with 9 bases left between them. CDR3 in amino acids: CASSLPQGYEQYF. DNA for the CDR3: TGTGCCAGCAGCTTGCCACAGGGTTACGAGCAGTACTTC.

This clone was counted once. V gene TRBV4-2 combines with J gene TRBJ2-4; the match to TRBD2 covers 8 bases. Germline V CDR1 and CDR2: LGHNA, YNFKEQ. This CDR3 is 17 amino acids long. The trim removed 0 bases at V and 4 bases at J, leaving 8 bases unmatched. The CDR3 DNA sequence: TGTGCCAGCAGCCAAGAAGTTAGCGGGAAGGGGAAAAACATTCAGTACTTC. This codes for CASSQEVSGKGKNIQYF.

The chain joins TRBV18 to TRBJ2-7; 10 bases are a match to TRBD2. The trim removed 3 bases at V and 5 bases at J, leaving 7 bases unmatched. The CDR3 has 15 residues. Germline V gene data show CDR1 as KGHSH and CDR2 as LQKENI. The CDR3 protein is CASSPLGLAKNEQYF. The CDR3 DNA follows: TGTGCCAGCTCACCCTTGGGACTAGCGAAAAACGAGCAGTACTTC.

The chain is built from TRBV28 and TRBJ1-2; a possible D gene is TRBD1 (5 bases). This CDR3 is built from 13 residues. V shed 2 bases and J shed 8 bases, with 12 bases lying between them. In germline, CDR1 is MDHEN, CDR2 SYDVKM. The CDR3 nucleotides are TGTGCCAGCAGTTTACAGGGCCTACCCGGCTACACCTTC. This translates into CASSLQGLPGYTF.

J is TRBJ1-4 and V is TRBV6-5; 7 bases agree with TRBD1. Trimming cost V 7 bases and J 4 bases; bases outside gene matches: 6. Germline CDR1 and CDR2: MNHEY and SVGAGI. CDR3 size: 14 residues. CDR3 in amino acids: CASTVDRNNEKLFF. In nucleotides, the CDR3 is TGTGCCAGCACCGTGGACAGGAATAATGAAAAACTGTTTTTT.

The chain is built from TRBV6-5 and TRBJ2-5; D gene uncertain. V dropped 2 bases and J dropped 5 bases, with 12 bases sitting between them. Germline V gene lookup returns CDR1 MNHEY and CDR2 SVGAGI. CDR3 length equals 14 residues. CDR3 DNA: TGTGCCAGCAGTTACCGCCGGGCCGAGGAGACCCAGTACTTC. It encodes CASSYRRAEETQYF.

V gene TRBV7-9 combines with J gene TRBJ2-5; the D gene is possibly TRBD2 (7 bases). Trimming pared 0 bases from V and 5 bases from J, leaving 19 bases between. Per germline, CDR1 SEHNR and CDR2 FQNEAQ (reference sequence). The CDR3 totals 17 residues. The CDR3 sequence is CASSLAVGGAARETQYF. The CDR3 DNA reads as TGTGCCAGCAGCTTAGCGGTTGGGGGGGCGGCCCGGGAGACCCAGTACTTC.

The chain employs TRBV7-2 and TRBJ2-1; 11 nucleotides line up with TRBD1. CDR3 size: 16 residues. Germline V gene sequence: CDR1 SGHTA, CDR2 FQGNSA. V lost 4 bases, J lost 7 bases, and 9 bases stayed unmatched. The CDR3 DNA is TGTGCCAGCAGCTCCGCGAGGACAGGGGGCTATAATGAGCAGTTCTTC. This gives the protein CASSSARTGGYNEQFF.

The CDR3 reads CASKVDSYEQYF. The CDR3 coding sequence is TGTGCCAGCAAGGTGGACTCCTACGAGCAGTACTTC. The rearrangement joins TRBV6-6 to TRBJ2-7, with unresolved D. Germline V gene sequence: CDR1 MNHNY, CDR2 SVGAGI (reference sequence). The CDR3 has 12 amino acids. Trimming took off 7 bases at V and 0 bases at J, with 7 bases between the two ends.

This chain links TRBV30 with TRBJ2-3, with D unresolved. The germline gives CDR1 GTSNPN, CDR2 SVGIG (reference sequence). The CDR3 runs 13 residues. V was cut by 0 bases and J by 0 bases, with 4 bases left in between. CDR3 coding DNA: TGTGCCTGGAGTGTGTCTAGCACAGATACGCAGTATTTT. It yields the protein CAWSVSSTDTQYF.

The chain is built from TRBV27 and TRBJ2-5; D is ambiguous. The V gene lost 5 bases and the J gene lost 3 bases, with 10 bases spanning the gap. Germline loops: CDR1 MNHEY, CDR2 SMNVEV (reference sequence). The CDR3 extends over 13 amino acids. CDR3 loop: CASSGSAEETQYF. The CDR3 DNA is TGTGCCAGCAGTGGCTCAGCCGAAGAGACCCAGTACTTC.

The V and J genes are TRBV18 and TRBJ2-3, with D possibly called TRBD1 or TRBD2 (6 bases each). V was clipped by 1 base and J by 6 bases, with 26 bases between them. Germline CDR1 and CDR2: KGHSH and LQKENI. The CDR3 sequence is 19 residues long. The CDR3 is CASSPLGPGAGLEGDTQYF. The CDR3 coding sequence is TGTGCCAGCTCACCACTGGGTCCGGGGGCTGGACTTGAAGGGGATACGCAGTATTTT.

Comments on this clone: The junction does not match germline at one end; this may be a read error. The CDR3: CASSPAGIQNAEAFF. DNA for the CDR3: TGTGCCAGCAGCCCCGCGGGCATACAGAACGCTGAAGCTTTCTTT. The genes are TRBV7-3 and TRBJ1-1, with D hard to call. Germline assignment: CDR1 SGHTA and CDR2 FQGTGA. The CDR3 runs to 15 residues.

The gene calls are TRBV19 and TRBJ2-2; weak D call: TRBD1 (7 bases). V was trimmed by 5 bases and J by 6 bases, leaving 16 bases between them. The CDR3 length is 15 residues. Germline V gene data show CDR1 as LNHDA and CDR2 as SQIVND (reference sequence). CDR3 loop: CASSPRQGGSGELFF. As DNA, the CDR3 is TGTGCCAGTAGTCCCCGGCAGGGGGGTTCCGGGGAGCTGTTTTTT. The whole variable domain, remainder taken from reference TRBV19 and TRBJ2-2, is DGGITQSPKYLFRKEGQNVTLSCEQNLNHDAMYWYRQDPGQGLRLIYYSQIVNDFQKGDIAEGYSVSREKKESFPLTVTSAQKNPTAFYLCASSPRQGGSGELFFGEGSRLTVL.

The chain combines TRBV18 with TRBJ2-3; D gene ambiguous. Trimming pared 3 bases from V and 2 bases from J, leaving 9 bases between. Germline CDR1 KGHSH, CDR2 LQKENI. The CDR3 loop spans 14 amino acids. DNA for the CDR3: TGTGCCAGCTCACCCACCAATCCCACAGATACGCAGTATTTT. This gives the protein CASSPTNPTDTQYF.

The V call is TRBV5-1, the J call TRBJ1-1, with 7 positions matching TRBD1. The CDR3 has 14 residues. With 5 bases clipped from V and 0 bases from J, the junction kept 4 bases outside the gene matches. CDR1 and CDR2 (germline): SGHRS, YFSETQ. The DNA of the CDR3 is TGCGCCAGCAGTCGGGACAGCTTGAACACTGAAGCTTTCTTT. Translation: CASSRDSLNTEAFF.

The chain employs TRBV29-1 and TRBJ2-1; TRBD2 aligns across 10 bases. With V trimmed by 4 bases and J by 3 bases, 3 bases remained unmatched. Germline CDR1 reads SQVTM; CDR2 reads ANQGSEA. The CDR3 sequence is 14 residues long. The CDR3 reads CSVALAGSYNEQFF. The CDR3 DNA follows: TGCAGCGTTGCACTAGCGGGGAGCTACAATGAGCAGTTCTTC.

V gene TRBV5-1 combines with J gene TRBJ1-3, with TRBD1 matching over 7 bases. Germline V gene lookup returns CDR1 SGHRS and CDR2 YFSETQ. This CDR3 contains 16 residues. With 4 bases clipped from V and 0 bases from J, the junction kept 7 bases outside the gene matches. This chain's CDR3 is CASSPRGQVSGNTIYF. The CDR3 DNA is TGCGCCAGCAGCCCTCGCGGACAGGTCTCTGGAAACACCATATATTTT.

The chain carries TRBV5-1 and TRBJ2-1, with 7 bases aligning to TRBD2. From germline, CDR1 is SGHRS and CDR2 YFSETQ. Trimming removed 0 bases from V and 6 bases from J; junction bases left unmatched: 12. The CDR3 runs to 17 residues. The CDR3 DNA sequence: TGCGCCAGCAGCTTGGACAGCGGGACGTCCCAAGTCAATGAGCAGTTCTTC. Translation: CASSLDSGTSQVNEQFF. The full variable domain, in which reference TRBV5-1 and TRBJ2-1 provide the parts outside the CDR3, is KAGVTQTPRYLIKTRGQQVTLSCSPISGHRSVSWYQQTPGQGLQFLFEYFSETQRNKGNFPGRFSGRQFSNSRSEMNVSTLELGDSALYLCASSLDSGTSQVNEQFFGPGTRLTVL.

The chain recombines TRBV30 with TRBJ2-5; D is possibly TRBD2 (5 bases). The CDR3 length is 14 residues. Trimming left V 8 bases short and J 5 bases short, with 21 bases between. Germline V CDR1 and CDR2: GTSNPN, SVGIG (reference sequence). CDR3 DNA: TGTGCCCTAGCTGGAGACACAAAACGGGAGACCCAGTACTTC. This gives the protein CALAGDTKRETQYF.

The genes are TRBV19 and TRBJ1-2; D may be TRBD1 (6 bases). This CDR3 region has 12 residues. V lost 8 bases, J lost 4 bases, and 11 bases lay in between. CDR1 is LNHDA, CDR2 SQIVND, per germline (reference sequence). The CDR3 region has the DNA TGTGCCAGTTATGGACAGTTCTATGGCTACACCTTC. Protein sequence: CASYGQFYGYTF.

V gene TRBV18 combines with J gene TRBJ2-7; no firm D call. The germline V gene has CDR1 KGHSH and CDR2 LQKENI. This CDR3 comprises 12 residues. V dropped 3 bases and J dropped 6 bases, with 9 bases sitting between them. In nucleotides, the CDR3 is TGTGCCAGCTCACCCAGCCAGCGCGAGCAGTACTTC. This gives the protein CASSPSQREQYF.

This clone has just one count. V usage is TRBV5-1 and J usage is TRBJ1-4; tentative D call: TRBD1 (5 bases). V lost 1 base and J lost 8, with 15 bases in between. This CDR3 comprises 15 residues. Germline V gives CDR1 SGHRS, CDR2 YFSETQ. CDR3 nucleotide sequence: TGCGCCAGCAGCTTGTTGGCGCAGGGAGGCGAAAAACTGTTTTTT. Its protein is CASSLLAQGGEKLFF.

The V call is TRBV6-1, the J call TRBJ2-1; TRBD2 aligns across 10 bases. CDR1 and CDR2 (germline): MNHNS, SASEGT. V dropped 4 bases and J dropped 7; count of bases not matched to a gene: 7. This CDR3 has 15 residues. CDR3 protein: CASSGAGGPRNEQFF. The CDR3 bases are TGTGCCAGCAGTGGAGCGGGAGGGCCTCGTAATGAGCAGTTCTTC.

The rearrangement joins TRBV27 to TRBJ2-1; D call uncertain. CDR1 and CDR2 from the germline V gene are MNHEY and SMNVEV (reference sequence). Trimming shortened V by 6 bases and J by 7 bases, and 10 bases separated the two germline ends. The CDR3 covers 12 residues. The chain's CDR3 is CASSQLRNEQFF. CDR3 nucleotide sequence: TGTGCCAGCAGCCAACTCCGGAATGAGCAGTTCTTC.

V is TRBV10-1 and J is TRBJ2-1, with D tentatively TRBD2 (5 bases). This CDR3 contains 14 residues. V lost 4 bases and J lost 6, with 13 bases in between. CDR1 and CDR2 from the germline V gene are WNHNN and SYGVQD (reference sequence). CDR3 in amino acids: CASSGPTSANEQFF. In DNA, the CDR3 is TGCGCCAGCAGTGGCCCTACTAGTGCCAATGAGCAGTTCTTC.

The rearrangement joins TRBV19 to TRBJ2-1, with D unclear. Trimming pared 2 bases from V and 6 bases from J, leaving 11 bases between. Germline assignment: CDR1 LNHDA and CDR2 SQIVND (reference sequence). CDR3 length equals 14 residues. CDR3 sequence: CASSISWLVNEQFF. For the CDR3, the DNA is TGTGCCAGTAGTATAAGTTGGCTAGTCAATGAGCAGTTCTTC.

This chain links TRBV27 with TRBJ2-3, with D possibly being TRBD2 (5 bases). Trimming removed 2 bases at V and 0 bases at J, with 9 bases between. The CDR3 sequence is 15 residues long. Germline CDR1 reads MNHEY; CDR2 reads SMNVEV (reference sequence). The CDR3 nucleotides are TGTGCCAGCAGTTTAATGGGAGCGAGCACAGATACGCAGTATTTT. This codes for CASSLMGASTDTQYF.

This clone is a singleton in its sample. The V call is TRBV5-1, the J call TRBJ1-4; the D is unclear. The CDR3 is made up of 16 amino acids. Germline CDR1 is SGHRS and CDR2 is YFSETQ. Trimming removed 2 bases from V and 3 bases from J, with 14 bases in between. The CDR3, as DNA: TGCGCCAGCAGCTTAGCCCTGGACGGATCTAATGAAAAACTGTTTTTT. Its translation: CASSLALDGSNEKLFF.

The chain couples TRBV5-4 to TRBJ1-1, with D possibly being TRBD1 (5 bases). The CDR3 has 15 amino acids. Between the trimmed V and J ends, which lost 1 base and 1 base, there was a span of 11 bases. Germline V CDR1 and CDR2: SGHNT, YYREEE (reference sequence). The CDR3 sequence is CASSLYPGQNTEAFF. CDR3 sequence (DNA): TGTGCCAGCAGCTTGTATCCCGGACAGAACACTGAAGCTTTCTTT.

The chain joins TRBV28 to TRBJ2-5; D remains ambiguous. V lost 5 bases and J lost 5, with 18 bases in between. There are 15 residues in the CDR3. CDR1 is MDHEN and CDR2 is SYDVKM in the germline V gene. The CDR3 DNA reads TGTGCCAGCAGTCCGCCGAGGCAGTTTGCGGAGACCCAGTACTTC. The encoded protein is CASSPPRQFAETQYF.